The next 20 T cell receptor beta chains were all read from a single sample in a study of blood T cell repertoires in COVID-19. Repertoires were generated with immunoSEQ multiplex PCR, while TCRdb's copy carries only in-frame clones and drops some. The repertoire holds tens of thousands of clones, with 90% as singletons. The sample was peripheral blood. The receptor source for this set is a man aged 50 or older with COVID-19, enrolled during active disease.

V gene TRBV12-3 or TRBV12-4 combines with J gene TRBJ1-1, with D tentatively TRBD1 (6 bases). CDR3 size: 11 residues. V was trimmed by 5 bases and J by 8 bases, leaving 9 bases between them. CDR3 protein: CASSTGTEAFF. Here the CDR3 DNA reads TGTGCCAGCAGTACAGGGACCGAAGCTTTCTTT.

This chain connects TRBV5-5 to TRBJ2-1, with D tentatively TRBD1 (6 bases). Germline V gives CDR1 SGHKS, CDR2 YYEKEE (reference sequence). The CDR3 extends over 18 amino acids. Trimming stripped 3 bases from V and 1 base from J, with 20 bases between. The CDR3 DNA is TGTGCCAGCAGCTCGCGTCTAAACAGGGAATGGTCCTACAATGAGCAGTTCTTC. It is translated as CASSSRLNREWSYNEQFF. Together with reference TRBV5-5 and TRBJ2-1, the CDR3 gives the full variable domain: DAGVTQSPTHLIKTRGQQVTLRCSPISGHKSVSWYQQVLGQGPQFIFQYYEKEERGRGNFPDRFSARQFPNYSSELNVNALLLGDSALYLCASSSRLNREWSYNEQFFGPGTRLTVL.

This clone showed up just once. The V call is TRBV28, the J call TRBJ2-7, with 7 nucleotides matching TRBD2. In germline, CDR1 is MDHEN, CDR2 SYDVKM. V lost 5 bases, J lost 2 bases, and 9 bases stayed unmatched. This CDR3 comprises 15 residues. The DNA of the CDR3 is TGTGCCAGCAGTCGGGACTACCGAGTAACCTACGAGCAGTACTTC. It is translated as CASSRDYRVTYEQYF.

The chain has TRBV7-2 and TRBJ2-1; TRBD2 matches 11 bases. CDR1 and CDR2 (germline): SGHTA, FQGNSA. Unmatched junction bases numbered 5, after V lost 5 bases and J lost 2 bases. This CDR3 is built from 16 residues. As DNA, the CDR3 is TGTGCCAGCAGCATTACTAGCGGGAGCACCTACAATGAGCAGTTCTTC. It codes for CASSITSGSTYNEQFF. Filled out from reference TRBV7-2 and TRBJ2-1, the complete variable domain reads GAGVSQSPSNKVTEKGKDVELRCDPISGHTALYWYRQSLGQGLEFLIYFQGNSAPDKSGLPSDRFSAERTGGSVSTLTIQRTQQEDSAVYLCASSITSGSTYNEQFFGPGTRLTVL.

The chain links TRBV30 to TRBJ1-1, with TRBD1 identical over 7 bases. The CDR3 covers 14 residues. V shed 1 base and J 3 bases; nucleotides not matched to a gene: 5. Germline lookup yields CDR1 GTSNPN and CDR2 SVGIG (reference sequence). The DNA of the CDR3 is TGTGCCTGGAGTGGACAGGGAAGGGACACTGAAGCTTTCTTT. It is translated as CAWSGQGRDTEAFF.

This chain connects TRBV7-2 to TRBJ2-1; D gene unclear. V was trimmed by 1 base and J by 3 bases, leaving 7 bases between them. The germline V gene has CDR1 SGHTA and CDR2 FQGNSA. The CDR3 is 14 amino acids. The CDR3 nucleotides are TGTGCCAGCAGCTTAGACGGTAGCTACAATGAGCAGTTCTTC. It encodes CASSLDGSYNEQFF.

In its sample, this clone was seen once. This rearrangement joins TRBV6-5 to TRBJ1-2; TRBD1 agrees at 8 bases. Germline-derived CDR1 and CDR2 are MNHEY and SVGAGI. Trimming at V came to 5 bases and at J to 8 bases, leaving 7 bases not matched to a gene. The CDR3 loop spans 13 amino acids. For the CDR3, the DNA is TGTGCCAGCAGTCTCGACAGGGGACGGGGCTACACCTTC. Encoded protein: CASSLDRGRGYTF.

This chain connects TRBV15 to TRBJ1-5, with a possible D match to TRBD1 (5 bases). This CDR3 has 16 residues. Trimming cost V 3 bases and J 5 bases, with 17 bases left between them. Germline V gene data show CDR1 as LNHNV and CDR2 as YYDKDF (reference sequence). CDR3 DNA: TGTGCCACCAGCAGGGGCGTGGGGGGGGTTGATCAGCCCCAGCATTTT. Translation gives CATSRGVGGVDQPQHF.

In the case of this clone: The same CDR3 can be traced to other DNA sequences in this sample. The chain couples TRBV2 to TRBJ1-1, with D maybe TRBD1 (6 bases). The CDR3 has 13 amino acids. Trimming removed 5 bases from V and 2 bases from J, with 9 bases in between. CDR1 SNHLY and CDR2 FYNNEI come from the germline V gene. The CDR3 DNA sequence: TGTGCCAGCAGTTTACAGGGTAACACTGAAGCTTTCTTT. It yields the protein CASSLQGNTEAFF.

V and J are TRBV4-2 and TRBJ2-1; 8 positions agree with TRBD2. With 6 bases clipped from V and 7 bases from J, the junction kept 17 bases outside the gene matches. CDR1 and CDR2 (germline): LGHNA, YNFKEQ. This CDR3 comprises 17 residues. The CDR3 sequence is CASSVSVAGSLRNEQFF. The CDR3 coding sequence is TGTGCCAGCAGTGTCTCTGTAGCGGGATCCCTGCGAAATGAGCAGTTCTTC.

The chain has TRBV7-2 and TRBJ1-5; D remains unclear. This CDR3 is 16 amino acids long. Germline CDR1 SGHTA, CDR2 FQGNSA. Trimming left V 0 bases short and J 5 bases short, with 14 bases between. The CDR3 nucleotides read TGTGCCAGCAGCTTAGCTAGCGGACGGAACCATCAGCCCCAGCATTTT. Protein sequence: CASSLASGRNHQPQHF.

The V gene is TRBV5-1, the J gene TRBJ1-1, with a tentative D call TRBD1 (5 bases). This CDR3 contains 15 residues. Trimming cost V 0 bases and J 0 bases, with 9 bases left between them. The germline V gene encodes CDR1 SGHRS and CDR2 YFSETQ. CDR3 DNA sequence: TGCGCCAGCAGCTTGGCCGGGGGAATGAACACTGAAGCTTTCTTT. Protein product: CASSLAGGMNTEAFF.

The sample holds one count of this clone. The gene calls are TRBV27 and TRBJ2-7; 12 bases match TRBD2. The CDR3 sequence is 13 residues long. Germline values: CDR1 MNHEY, CDR2 SMNVEV (reference sequence). Losses at the gene ends were 10 bases for V and 7 bases for J; bases not matched to a gene: 8. The CDR3 loop reads CATKTSGSREQYF. For the CDR3, the DNA is TGTGCCACCAAGACTAGCGGGAGTCGAGAGCAGTACTTC.

This clone was counted once. The chain is built from TRBV19 and TRBJ1-5; D is uncertain. CDR3 length: 17 amino acids. V lost 2 bases and J lost 1, with 15 bases in between. Germline CDR1 LNHDA, CDR2 SQIVND (reference sequence). The CDR3 is CASSIKLGRGSNQPQHF. The CDR3 DNA reads TGTGCCAGTAGTATAAAGCTTGGGCGGGGAAGCAATCAGCCCCAGCATTTT.

CDR3: CASSSTGGTYEQYF. Written as DNA, the CDR3 is TGTGCCAGCAGCTCAACGGGAGGAACCTACGAGCAGTACTTC. The chain carries TRBV7-9 and TRBJ2-7; TRBD2 agrees at 7 bases. Trimming took 4 bases from V and 2 from J; bases not matched to a gene: 5. The CDR3 runs 14 residues. CDR1 and CDR2 from the germline V gene are SEHNR and FQNEAQ (reference sequence).

In its sample, this clone was seen once. V and J are TRBV10-3 and TRBJ2-7, with 8 positions matching TRBD1. With 6 bases clipped from V and 2 bases from J, the junction kept 0 bases outside the gene matches. The CDR3 is made up of 12 amino acids. Germline assignment: CDR1 ENHRY and CDR2 SYGVKD. CDR3 in DNA: TGTGCCATCAGGGACAGGGCCTACGAGCAGTACTTC. Residues: CAIRDRAYEQYF.

V usage is TRBV4-1 and J usage is TRBJ2-1; no firm D call. Germline-derived CDR1 and CDR2 are MGHRA and YSYEKL. Trimming cost V 3 bases and J 4 bases, with 19 bases left between them. The CDR3 totals 17 residues. DNA for the CDR3: TGCGCCAGCAGCCACAGAGATGGCAGACTTTCATACAATGAGCAGTTCTTC. Amino acids: CASSHRDGRLSYNEQFF.

The chain employs TRBV2 and TRBJ1-1, with D maybe TRBD1 (5 bases). The CDR3 length is 13 residues. CDR1 is SNHLY and CDR2 is FYNNEI in the germline V gene. Trimming took 7 bases from V and 5 from J, leaving 14 bases between them. The CDR3 DNA sequence: TGTGCCAGCACACCCCGGGGGTGGACTGAAGCTTTCTTT. Amino acids: CASTPRGWTEAFF.

V gene TRBV6-5 combines with J gene TRBJ1-2; 7 bases are a match to TRBD1. V shed 6 bases and J 4 bases; nucleotides not matched to a gene: 5. Germline V lookup: CDR1 MNHEY, CDR2 SVGAGI. The CDR3 contains 13 residues. The CDR3 DNA reads as TGTGCCAGCAGCCAGGGACAGTTCTATGGCTACACCTTC. It codes for CASSQGQFYGYTF.

About this clone: The junction differs from germline at one of its ends, possibly a read error. V usage is TRBV5-5 and J usage is TRBJ2-3; tentative D call: TRBD2 (5 bases). CDR3 length equals 18 residues. Germline V gene sequence: CDR1 SGHKS, CDR2 YYEKEE (reference sequence). The CDR3 DNA is TGTGCCAGCAGCTTGGAAAGCGGTGGGGAGCGGAGCACAGATATGCAGTATTTT. Translated: CASSLESGGERSTDMQYF.